Each of the 13 T cell receptor beta chains below was sequenced from the same sample in a study of radiation and T cells in renal cell carcinoma. The sample's time point: blood 4 weeks post-SBRT, at nephrectomy. The treatment: 15 Gy SBRT to primary tumor, nephrectomy 4 weeks later. Generated by immunoSEQ multiplex PCR, the TCRdb table keeps only in-frame clones and is missing some. The table has some 80,000 clones, roughly 80% seen once. The specimen comprised blood, sampled from a patient whose treatment included radiotherapy and nephrectomy. These receptor sequences come from a woman aged 55-69 years with renal cell carcinoma.

As to this clone: The sample has other DNA sequences that encode this CDR3 too. The chain joins TRBV5-5 to TRBJ2-7; 8 positions agree with TRBD2. This CDR3 comprises 15 residues. In germline, CDR1 is SGHKS, CDR2 YYEKEE (reference sequence). Trimming removed 0 bases from V and 4 bases from J; junction bases left unmatched: 6. The CDR3: CASSLAGGPGYEQYF. The CDR3 coding sequence is TGTGCCAGCAGCTTGGCGGGAGGGCCGGGATACGAGCAGTACTTC.

The rearrangement joins TRBV7-2 to TRBJ2-5, with 8 bases that match TRBD2. Unmatched junction bases numbered 7, after V lost 5 bases and J lost 5 bases. CDR3 length equals 14 residues. Per the germline V gene, CDR1 is SGHTA and CDR2 is FQGNSA. As DNA, the CDR3 is TGTGCCAGCAGCCTGCGGAGCGGGAGTGAGACCCAGTACTTC. Translated, it gives CASSLRSGSETQYF.

The chain couples TRBV19 to TRBJ1-5; D unresolved. CDR3 length: 14 amino acids. The ends were cut back, 8 bases at V and 0 bases at J, with 11 bases in the middle. The germline CDR1 and CDR2 sequences are LNHDA and SQIVND (reference sequence). The CDR3 protein is CASSDGDSNQPQHF. In nucleotides, the CDR3 is TGTGCCAGTTCTGACGGTGATAGCAATCAGCCCCAGCATTTT. The variable domain in full, with the rest retrieved from reference TRBV19 and TRBJ1-5, is DGGITQSPKYLFRKEGQNVTLSCEQNLNHDAMYWYRQDPGQGLRLIYYSQIVNDFQKGDIAEGYSVSREKKESFPLTVTSAQKNPTAFYLCASSDGDSNQPQHFGDGTRLSIL.

This clone has a single count. This chain uses TRBV10-3 with TRBJ2-7; D not resolved. The CDR3 runs 12 residues. Trimming stripped 2 bases from V and 1 base from J, with 3 bases between. The germline gives CDR1 ENHRY, CDR2 SYGVKD. The CDR3 sequence is CAISEGSYEQYF. CDR3 bases: TGTGCCATCAGTGAGGGGTCCTACGAGCAGTACTTC.

The chain joins TRBV28 to TRBJ2-7; tentative D call: TRBD1 (5 bases). Trimming took off 5 bases at V and 2 bases at J, with 13 bases between the two ends. The CDR3 length is 14 residues. The V gene's germline CDR1 is MDHEN and CDR2 SYDVKM. The CDR3 here is CASSPRYRPYEQYF. CDR3 DNA sequence: TGTGCCAGCAGTCCGAGGTACAGGCCCTACGAGCAGTACTTC.

This sequence joins TRBV10-3 and TRBJ2-2, with 12 bases lining up with TRBD2. This CDR3 contains 16 residues. The trim removed 9 bases at V and 0 bases at J, leaving 5 bases unmatched. CDR1 ENHRY and CDR2 SYGVKD come from the germline V gene. Here the CDR3 reads CAMRTSGDANTGELFF. The CDR3 DNA sequence: TGTGCCATGAGGACTAGCGGGGACGCGAACACCGGGGAGCTGTTTTTT.

This clone came up a few times. J is TRBJ1-5 and V is TRBV19; weak D call: TRBD1 (6 bases). Germline loops: CDR1 LNHDA, CDR2 SQIVND (reference sequence). Trimming cost V 5 bases and J 3 bases, with 14 bases left between them. This CDR3 has 15 amino acids. Written as DNA, the CDR3 is TGTGCCAGTAGTCCTTCCAGACAGGACAATCAGCCCCAGCATTTT. It is translated as CASSPSRQDNQPQHF.

V gene TRBV5-4 combines with J gene TRBJ2-3, with 11 bases that match TRBD2. The CDR3 is made up of 16 amino acids. In germline, CDR1 is SGHNT, CDR2 YYREEE (reference sequence). The junction had 7 bases not matched to a gene; V was cut back by 2 bases and J by 5 bases. In nucleotides, the CDR3 is TGTGCCAGCAGCTTCCGTTCCACTAGCGGGGGAGATACGCAGTATTTT. Amino acid sequence: CASSFRSTSGGDTQYF.

The chain is built from TRBV30 and TRBJ1-5; 10 bases are a match to TRBD1. The CDR3 contains 14 residues. The V gene end was trimmed by 0 bases and the J gene end by 8 bases; junction bases not matched to a gene: 4. The V gene's germline CDR1 is GTSNPN and CDR2 SVGIG (reference sequence). The CDR3 DNA sequence: TGTGCCTGGAGTGTCGGACAGGGGGGTGAGCCCCAGCATTTT. Encoded protein: CAWSVGQGGEPQHF. Combining the CDR3 with reference TRBV30 and TRBJ1-5 gives the whole variable domain SQTIHQWPATLVQPVGSPLSLECTVEGTSNPNLYWYRQAAGRGLQLLFYSVGIGQISSEVPQNLSASRPQDRQFILSSKKLLLSDSGFYLCAWSVGQGGEPQHFGDGTRLSIL.

In this sample, this clone turned up once. The chain is built from TRBV7-3 and TRBJ2-1, with a tentative D call TRBD1 (6 bases). Trimming removed 5 bases at V and 0 bases at J, with 14 bases between. The CDR3 totals 16 residues. Germline lookup yields CDR1 SGHTA and CDR2 FQGTGA. The CDR3 sequence is CASSPNRETSYNEQFF. In DNA, the CDR3 is TGTGCCAGCAGCCCTAACAGGGAGACCTCCTACAATGAGCAGTTCTTC.

This clone has just a few counts. The J gene is TRBJ1-1, the V gene TRBV19; D is unclear. The CDR3 loop spans 13 amino acids. V was shortened by 1 base and J by 10 bases, with 13 bases between the two germline ends. The germline gives CDR1 LNHDA, CDR2 SQIVND (reference sequence). In nucleotides, the CDR3 is TGTGCCAGTAGTATAGCCCCGAGTGGTGGAGCTTTCTTT. Amino acid sequence: CASSIAPSGGAFF. Filled out from reference TRBV19 and TRBJ1-1, the complete variable domain reads DGGITQSPKYLFRKEGQNVTLSCEQNLNHDAMYWYRQDPGQGLRLIYYSQIVNDFQKGDIAEGYSVSREKKESFPLTVTSAQKNPTAFYLCASSIAPSGGAFFGQGTRLTVV.

The gene calls are TRBV5-1 and TRBJ1-1; D might be TRBD1 (6 bases). The V gene's germline CDR1 is SGHRS and CDR2 YFSETQ. The CDR3 is made up of 15 amino acids. Trimming removed 4 bases at V and 6 bases at J, with 19 bases between. CDR3 sequence: CASSTLGVEGAEAFF. For the CDR3, the DNA is TGCGCCAGCAGCACGTTGGGGGTGGAGGGGGCTGAAGCTTTCTTT.

The V call is TRBV9, the J call TRBJ2-2; D is perhaps TRBD2 (6 bases). The CDR3 runs 15 residues. Trimming took 3 bases from V and 0 from J, leaving 9 bases between them. CDR1 is SGDLS, CDR2 YYNGEE, per germline. CDR3 sequence: CASSALATNTGELFF. The CDR3 nucleotides are TGTGCCAGCAGCGCGCTAGCGACGAACACCGGGGAGCTGTTTTTT.